Shown below are 31 T cell receptor beta chains from a single sample sequenced in a study of shared clonotypes between healthy human individuals. TCRdb keeps only in-frame clones here, not all; method: immunoSEQ multiplex PCR. Among roughly 2,000,000 clones listed, less than 95% were seen once. CD45RO-negative, CCR7-selected cells formed the naive CD8 fraction, which excluded terminally differentiated effector memory CD45RA+ cells. The specimen was naive CD8+ T cells sorted from blood. These receptors originate from a man aged 18 to 30 in good health.

This chain links TRBV27 with TRBJ2-1; D is unresolved. There are 16 residues in the CDR3. CDR1 and CDR2 from the germline V gene are MNHEY and SMNVEV (reference sequence). With 7 bases removed from V and 2 bases from J, the gap between germline ends came to 18 bases. DNA for the CDR3: TGTGCCAGCACATCATACCCACGAGGACCCTACAATGAGCAGTTCTTC. Translated, it gives CASTSYPRGPYNEQFF.

Concerning this clone: In the same sample, other DNA sequences code for this CDR3. This rearrangement joins TRBV7-2 to TRBJ2-7; perhaps TRBD2 as D (6 bases). This CDR3 comprises 14 residues. Trimming pared 1 base from V and 5 bases from J, leaving 12 bases between. The germline V gene has CDR1 SGHTA and CDR2 FQGNSA. The CDR3 nucleotides are TGTGCCAGCAGCTTAGACGGGGGACTTAACGAGCAGTACTTC. This codes for CASSLDGGLNEQYF.

The genes are TRBV27 and TRBJ2-7, with 12 nucleotides matching TRBD2. CDR1 and CDR2 from the germline V gene are MNHEY and SMNVEV (reference sequence). Trimming at V came to 7 bases and at J to 2 bases, leaving 3 bases not matched to a gene. This CDR3 spans 14 amino acids. The CDR3 DNA is TGTGCCAGCAAACTAGCGGGGGGTACCTACGAGCAGTACTTC. Translating it yields CASKLAGGTYEQYF.

A few counts support this clone. In the same sample, other DNA sequences code for this CDR3. The chain employs TRBV10-2 and TRBJ2-7; the D is unclear. Germline V lookup: CDR1 WSHSY, CDR2 SAAADI. Trimming stripped 0 bases from V and 2 bases from J, with 2 bases between. The CDR3 covers 12 residues. The CDR3 loop is CASSESAYEQYF. DNA for the CDR3: TGCGCCAGCAGTGAGTCGGCCTACGAGCAGTACTTC.

The gene calls are TRBV19 and TRBJ2-7; 12 bases match TRBD2. Trimming removed 2 bases from V and 0 bases from J; junction bases left unmatched: 11. The CDR3 has 19 amino acids. Germline CDR1 and CDR2: LNHDA and SQIVND (reference sequence). This chain's CDR3 is CASSISPRLAGDFSYEQYF. CDR3 in DNA: TGTGCCAGTAGTATATCTCCGAGACTAGCGGGAGACTTCTCCTACGAGCAGTACTTC. The full variable domain, completed using reference TRBV19 and TRBJ2-7, is DGGITQSPKYLFRKEGQNVTLSCEQNLNHDAMYWYRQDPGQGLRLIYYSQIVNDFQKGDIAEGYSVSREKKESFPLTVTSAQKNPTAFYLCASSISPRLAGDFSYEQYFGPGTRLTVT.

This clone appeared a single time. The chain is built from TRBV19 and TRBJ1-2, with TRBD1 matching over 7 bases. CDR1 is LNHDA and CDR2 is SQIVND in the germline V gene (reference sequence). This CDR3 has 14 amino acids. With V trimmed by 5 bases and J by 8 bases, 11 bases remained unmatched. CDR3 sequence reads: CASSGSDRVDGYTF. Written as DNA, the CDR3 is TGTGCCAGTAGTGGGTCCGACAGGGTGGACGGCTACACCTTC.

The gene calls are TRBV7-8 and TRBJ2-5, with D tentatively TRBD1 (5 bases). Trimming cost V 2 bases and J 3 bases, with 10 bases left between them. The CDR3 has 14 residues. CDR1 is SGHVS and CDR2 is FQNEAQ in the germline V gene. CDR3 sequence: CASSLWGAEETQYF. DNA for the CDR3: TGTGCCAGCAGCTTATGGGGCGCCGAAGAGACCCAGTACTTC.

Turning to this clone: Other DNA sequences in this sample translate to the same CDR3. V usage is TRBV25-1 and J usage is TRBJ2-7; 7 bases agree with TRBD2. V dropped 2 bases and J dropped 4; count of bases not matched to a gene: 2. The CDR3 consists of 13 residues. Germline V gene lookup returns CDR1 MGHDK and CDR2 SYGVNS. CDR3 nucleotide sequence: TGTGCCAGCAGTGAAGGGGAGGGTTACGAGCAGTACTTC. Protein product: CASSEGEGYEQYF.

In its sample, this clone was seen once. The chain joins TRBV7-2 to TRBJ2-7; TRBD2 matches at 10 bases. The junction had 18 bases not matched to a gene; V was cut back by 5 bases and J by 2 bases. This CDR3 comprises 19 residues. The V gene's germline CDR1 is SGHTA and CDR2 FQGNSA. The CDR3 coding sequence is TGTGCCAGCAGCCCCGCCCTTACTAGCGGGACATATCCCCCCTACGAGCAGTACTTC. Translating it yields CASSPALTSGTYPPYEQYF.

The chain couples TRBV7-9 to TRBJ2-7, with 10 bases identical to TRBD1. With V trimmed by 5 bases and J by 5 bases, 9 bases remained unmatched. CDR3 size: 15 residues. Germline loops: CDR1 SEHNR, CDR2 FQNEAQ (reference sequence). The CDR3 reads CASSPGTGVFNEQYF. CDR3 in DNA: TGTGCCAGCAGCCCAGGGACAGGGGTATTCAACGAGCAGTACTTC.

V is TRBV27 and J is TRBJ2-4; possibly TRBD1 for D (6 bases). Germline V lookup: CDR1 MNHEY, CDR2 SMNVEV (reference sequence). The length of the CDR3 is 16 residues. The germline V and J ends were trimmed by 5 bases and 3 bases, with 17 bases remaining between them. Here the CDR3 DNA reads TGTGCCAGCAGTCTTCACGGGACATCCAACAAAAACATTCAGTACTTC. Translating gives CASSLHGTSNKNIQYF.

The chain links TRBV7-9 to TRBJ1-4, with unresolved D. The CDR3 length is 13 residues. CDR1 is SEHNR and CDR2 is FQNEAQ in the germline V gene (reference sequence). Trimming left V 5 bases short and J 8 bases short, with 12 bases between. In DNA form, the CDR3 reads TGTGCCAGCAGCCCATTACGGGCGGAAAAACTGTTTTTT. Its translation is CASSPLRAEKLFF.

This sequence joins TRBV6-5 and TRBJ2-7, with D tentatively TRBD2 (6 bases). Germline V gene sequence: CDR1 MNHEY, CDR2 SVGAGI. Trimming shortened V by 2 bases and J by 2 bases, and 13 bases separated the two germline ends. This CDR3 contains 15 residues. The CDR3 protein is CASSYGGSPTYEQYF. CDR3 in DNA: TGTGCCAGCAGTTACGGAGGGTCTCCGACCTACGAGCAGTACTTC.

This chain connects TRBV5-6 to TRBJ1-1; D remains unclear. The CDR3 spans 12 residues. Per the germline V gene, CDR1 is SGHDT and CDR2 is YYEEEE. Between the trimmed V and J ends, which lost 1 base and 7 bases, there was a span of 8 bases. The CDR3 DNA is TGTGCCAGCAGCTTGCCCACGGGTGAAGCTTTCTTT. Its translation is CASSLPTGEAFF.

The chain employs TRBV11-2 and TRBJ2-5, with TRBD2 identical over 10 bases. CDR3 length: 16 amino acids. CDR1 and CDR2 (germline): SGHAT, FQNNGV. V was clipped by 3 bases and J by 0 bases; unmatched bases: 4. As DNA, the CDR3 is TGTGCCAGCAGCTTGTCGAGCGGGGGGGACCAAGAGACCCAGTACTTC. Translating gives CASSLSSGGDQETQYF.

As for this clone: The sample holds other DNA sequences that translate to the same CDR3. The genes are TRBV4-2 and TRBJ2-5; D is possibly TRBD2 (5 bases). The germline V gene has CDR1 LGHNA and CDR2 YNFKEQ. The V and J ends lost 1 base and 1 base respectively, with 7 bases between them. The CDR3 has 14 amino acids. The CDR3 sequence is CASSQAGSQETQYF. The CDR3 DNA reads TGTGCCAGCAGCCAAGCGGGAAGCCAAGAGACCCAGTACTTC.

The rearrangement links TRBV6-5 to TRBJ2-7; either TRBD1 or TRBD2 may supply D (5 bases each). The V gene's germline CDR1 is MNHEY and CDR2 SVGAGI. This CDR3 comprises 16 residues. Trimming stripped 0 bases from V and 2 bases from J, with 14 bases between. CDR3 nucleotide sequence: TGTGCCAGCAGTTACTCGAAGGGACCACAAACCTACGAGCAGTACTTC. Amino acid sequence: CASSYSKGPQTYEQYF.

This chain uses TRBV7-9 with TRBJ1-1; a weak D match, TRBD1 (6 bases). Germline V gene sequence: CDR1 SEHNR, CDR2 FQNEAQ (reference sequence). V shed 4 bases and J shed 3 bases, with 15 bases lying between them. CDR3 length equals 15 residues. The CDR3 region has the DNA TGTGCCAGCAGCTCCCCCGAGGGGGGTGACACTGAAGCTTTCTTT. It is translated as CASSSPEGGDTEAFF.

V gene TRBV18 combines with J gene TRBJ2-7, with D unresolved. Germline V lookup: CDR1 KGHSH, CDR2 LQKENI. The CDR3 extends over 12 amino acids. Trimming shortened V by 6 bases and J by 6 bases, and 12 bases separated the two germline ends. The CDR3 loop is CASSYPEGEQYF. CDR3 coding DNA: TGTGCCAGCTCTTATCCCGAAGGCGAGCAGTACTTC.

The rearrangement joins TRBV11-2 to TRBJ1-4; the D gene is possibly TRBD1 (5 bases). There are 14 residues in the CDR3. The V end lost 1 base, the J end lost 9 bases, and 12 bases lay between the germline ends. Germline CDR1 reads SGHAT; CDR2 reads FQNNGV. The CDR3 DNA reads TGTGCCAGCAGCTTAGGGCCGCCAGGGCAAAAACTGTTTTTT. It codes for CASSLGPPGQKLFF.

The chain is built from TRBV28 and TRBJ2-4, with 9 bases lining up with TRBD1. The junction had 10 bases not matched to a gene; V was cut back by 2 bases and J by 8 bases. CDR1 and CDR2 (germline): MDHEN, SYDVKM. The CDR3 length is 16 residues. The CDR3 sequence is CASSLGPGTGRDIQYF. In nucleotides, the CDR3 is TGTGCCAGCAGTTTAGGACCCGGGACAGGGAGGGACATTCAGTACTTC.

The gene calls are TRBV7-9 and TRBJ2-7, with D perhaps TRBD1 (5 bases). CDR1 is SEHNR, CDR2 FQNEAQ, per germline (reference sequence). The length of the CDR3 is 14 residues. V was clipped by 7 bases and J by 2 bases, with 15 bases between them. CDR3 in amino acids: CASTLQGNPYEQYF. The DNA of the CDR3 is TGTGCCAGCACCCTGCAGGGAAACCCCTACGAGCAGTACTTC.

In regard to this clone: The sample contains more than one DNA sequence encoding this CDR3. The CDR3 protein is CASSLTETQYF. The CDR3 coding sequence is TGTGCCAGCAGCTTGACGGAGACCCAGTACTTC. This chain links TRBV5-6 with TRBJ2-5; D unclear. V was pared by 1 base and J by 5 bases, with 3 bases between. CDR3 length: 11 amino acids. CDR1 is SGHDT and CDR2 is YYEEEE in the germline V gene.

The chain joins TRBV5-6 to TRBJ1-1; unclear D gene. The ends were cut back, 3 bases at V and 2 bases at J, with 14 bases in the middle. The CDR3 totals 15 residues. Germline-derived CDR1 and CDR2 are SGHDT and YYEEEE. The CDR3 is CASSSLLTPNTEAFF. DNA of the CDR3: TGTGCCAGCAGCTCCCTTCTGACTCCCAACACTGAAGCTTTCTTT.

This chain uses TRBV5-1 with TRBJ2-3, with 9 bases matching TRBD1. CDR1 SGHRS and CDR2 YFSETQ come from the germline V gene. Unmatched junction bases numbered 4, after V lost 0 bases and J lost 5 bases. This CDR3 is 15 amino acids long. The CDR3: CASSLDRGLEDTQYF. The CDR3 nucleotides are TGCGCCAGCAGCTTGGACAGGGGGCTTGAAGATACGCAGTATTTT.

This chain links TRBV27 with TRBJ2-7; 7 bases agree with TRBD2. The J segment lost 3 bases and the V segment lost 3 bases, leaving 8 bases of the junction unmatched. CDR3 size: 15 residues. CDR1 and CDR2 (germline): MNHEY, SMNVEV (reference sequence). The CDR3 DNA reads as TGTGCCAGCAGTTTTTCCAGCGGGAAGGTCTACGAGCAGTACTTC. Translating gives CASSFSSGKVYEQYF.

V is TRBV7-2 and J is TRBJ2-1; 9 positions match TRBD1. Looked up from germline, CDR1 is SGHTA and CDR2 is FQGNSA. V lost 5 bases to trimming and J lost 1 base; unmatched junction nucleotides: 6. The CDR3 loop spans 16 amino acids. The CDR3 region is CASSPRQGGSYNEQFF. The DNA of the CDR3 is TGTGCCAGCAGCCCGCGACAGGGGGGTTCCTACAATGAGCAGTTCTTC.

This sequence joins TRBV5-1 and TRBJ2-7; D may be TRBD1 (5 bases). The CDR3 covers 14 residues. V was trimmed by 2 bases and J by 3 bases, leaving 12 bases between them. Germline lookup yields CDR1 SGHRS and CDR2 YFSETQ. In nucleotides, the CDR3 is TGCGCCAGCAGCTTAGGGGCTACGGACTACGAGCAGTACTTC. Amino acid sequence: CASSLGATDYEQYF.

The chain combines TRBV4-1 with TRBJ2-7; D may be TRBD1 (6 bases). This CDR3 spans 18 amino acids. Germline CDR1 MGHRA, CDR2 YSYEKL. V lost 4 bases to trimming and J lost 2 bases, with 24 bases between them. The CDR3 loop reads CASSPEAGQGSFTYEQYF. DNA for the CDR3: TGCGCCAGCAGCCCCGAAGCTGGGCAGGGGAGTTTTACCTACGAGCAGTACTTC.

The chain links TRBV6-1 to TRBJ2-7; D call uncertain. The germline V gene encodes CDR1 MNHNS and CDR2 SASEGT. The ends were cut back, 2 bases at V and 3 bases at J, with 8 bases in the middle. This CDR3 comprises 13 residues. The CDR3, as DNA: TGTGCCAGCAGTGAACAGGAGTACTACGAGCAGTACTTC. Its translation is CASSEQEYYEQYF.

The chain couples TRBV5-4 to TRBJ2-7; D ambiguous. V lost 4 bases, J lost 3 bases, and 8 bases lay in between. Germline V gene lookup returns CDR1 SGHNT and CDR2 YYREEE (reference sequence). The CDR3 totals 12 residues. The CDR3 protein is CASSPTFYEQYF. The CDR3 DNA reads TGTGCCAGCAGCCCTACGTTCTACGAGCAGTACTTC. Filled out from reference TRBV5-4 and TRBJ2-7, the complete variable domain reads ETGVTQSPTHLIKTRGQQVTLRCSSQSGHNTVSWYQQALGQGPQFIFQYYREEENGRGNFPPRFSGLQFPNYSSELNVNALELDDSALYLCASSPTFYEQYFGPGTRLTVT.